The clone carrying this T cell receptor (beta chain) was picked up one time. Its specificity is not known. Within the sample, other DNA sequences also encode this same CDR3. The material for each subset, its genomic DNA, was split evenly across several immunoSEQ plates. Source study methods: ImmunoSEQ output held junction-only sequences without quality scores, so filtering differed. TCRdb keeps only in-frame clones here, not all; method: immunoSEQ multiplex PCR. V and J calls and clone size come straight from that table; D and trimming were deduced from the DNA. The profile covers under 850,000 clones, with 92% appearing a single time and 24% taken by the ten largest. The sample is drawn from a study of shared clonotypes between healthy human individuals. Study-wide results and caveats: In this cohort, only blood was sampled, and tissue repertoires likely differ.

The length of the CDR3 is 12 residues. The germline V and J ends were trimmed by 3 bases and 1 base, with 4 bases remaining between them. Germline CDR1 and CDR2: SEHNR and FQNEAQ (reference sequence). Terminally differentiated effector memory CD45RA+ cells were excluded from the naive CD8 cells, which were CD45RO-negative and positively selected for CCR7. The donors, all of them Caucasian adults, lived in Nashville, Tennessee. The chain joins TRBV7-9 to TRBJ2-7; D is ambiguous. The sequenced sample consisted of naive CD8+ T cells sorted from blood. This receptor was taken from a man aged 25 to 45 in good health. The CDR3 is CASSFGSYEQYF. The CDR3 coding sequence is TGTGCCAGCAGCTTTGGTTCCTACGAGCAGTACTTC.